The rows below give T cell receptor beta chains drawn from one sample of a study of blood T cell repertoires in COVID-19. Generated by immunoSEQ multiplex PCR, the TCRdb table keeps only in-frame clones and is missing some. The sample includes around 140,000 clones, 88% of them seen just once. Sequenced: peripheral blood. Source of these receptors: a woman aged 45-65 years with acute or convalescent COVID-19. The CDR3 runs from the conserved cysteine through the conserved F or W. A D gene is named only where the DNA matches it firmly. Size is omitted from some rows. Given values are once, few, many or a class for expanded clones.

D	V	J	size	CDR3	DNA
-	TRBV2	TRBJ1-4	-	CASSGRDRSEKLFF	TGTGCCAGCAGCGGCAGGGATCGGAGTGAAAAACTGTTTTTT
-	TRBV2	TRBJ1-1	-	CASTWNTEAFF	TGTGCCAGCACTTGGAACACTGAAGCTTTCTTT
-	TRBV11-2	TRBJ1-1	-	CASSLTPGANTEAFF	TGTGCCAGCAGCTTAACACCAGGGGCGAACACTGAAGCTTTCTTT
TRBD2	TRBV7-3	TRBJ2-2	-	CASSLSPGGPITGELFF	TGTGCCAGCAGCTTATCTCCGGGAGGGCCGATCACCGGGGAGCTGTTTTTT
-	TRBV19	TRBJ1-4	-	CASRRPGSREKLFF	TGTGCCAGTAGACGACCGGGGTCACGAGAAAAACTGTTTTTT
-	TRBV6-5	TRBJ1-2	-	CASSRVTGDYGYTF	TGTGCCAGCAGTAGAGTGACAGGCGACTATGGCTACACCTTC
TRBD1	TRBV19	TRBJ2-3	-	CASTQAQGTDTQYF	TGTGCCAGTACCCAAGCACAGGGGACAGATACGCAGTATTTT
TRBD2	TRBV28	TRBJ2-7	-	CASTFSGTYEQYF	TGTGCCAGCACGTTTAGCGGGACCTACGAGCAGTACTTC
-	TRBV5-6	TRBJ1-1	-	CASSWYEDTEAFF	TGTGCCAGCAGCTGGTACGAGGACACTGAAGCTTTCTTT
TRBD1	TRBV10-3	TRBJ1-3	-	CAISGQGIGNTIYF	TGTGCCATCAGTGGACAGGGAATTGGAAACACCATATATTTT
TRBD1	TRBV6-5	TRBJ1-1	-	CASSTGGNTEAFF	TGTGCCTCCTCGACAGGGGGTAACACTGAAGCTTTCTTT
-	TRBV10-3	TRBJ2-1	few	CATRPGPTDEQFF	TGTGCCACCCGTCCTGGCCCAACCGATGAGCAGTTCTTC
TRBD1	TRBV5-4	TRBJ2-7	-	CASSLASGQGHEQYF	TGTGCCAGCAGCTTAGCATCGGGACAGGGGCACGAGCAGTACTTC
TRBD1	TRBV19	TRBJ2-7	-	CASSIGGQEQYF	TGTGCCAGTAGTATAGGGGGACAGGAGCAGTACTTC
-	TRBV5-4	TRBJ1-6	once	CASSLSSGNNSPLHF	TGTGCCAGCAGCTTGTCGTCAGGGAATAATTCACCCCTCCACTTT
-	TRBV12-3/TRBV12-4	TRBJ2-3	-	CASSPQDRDTQYF	TGTGCCAGCAGTCCTCAGGATCGAGATACGCAGTATTTT
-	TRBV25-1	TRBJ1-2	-	CASSEWTARGYGYTF	TGTGCCAGCAGTGAATGGACAGCAAGGGGCTATGGCTACACCTTC
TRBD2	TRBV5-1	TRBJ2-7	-	CASSPKVAGSYEQYF	TGCGCCAGCAGCCCCAAGGTAGCGGGTTCCTACGAGCAGTACTTC
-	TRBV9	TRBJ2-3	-	CASSVVPGTSTDTQYF	TGTGCCAGCAGCGTAGTCCCAGGCACTAGCACAGATACGCAGTATTTT
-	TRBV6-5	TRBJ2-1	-	CASSRTFSSYNEQFF	TGTGCCAGCAGTCGGACTTTTAGCTCCTACAATGAGCAGTTCTTC
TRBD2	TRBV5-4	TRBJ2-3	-	CASSLELAGGPGATDTQYF	TGTGCCAGCAGCTTGGAGCTAGCGGGAGGGCCGGGGGCGACAGATACGCAGTATTTT
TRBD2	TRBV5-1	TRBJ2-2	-	CASSPSGSNTGELFF	TGCGCCAGCAGCCCTAGCGGTTCGAACACCGGGGAGCTGTTTTTT
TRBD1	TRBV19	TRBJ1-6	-	CASSMYAGTGNSPLHF	TGTGCCAGTAGTATGTACGCGGGGACAGGGAATTCACCCCTCCACTTT
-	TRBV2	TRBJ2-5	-	CASSDREETQYF	TGTGCCAGCAGTGACAGGGAAGAGACCCAGTACTTC
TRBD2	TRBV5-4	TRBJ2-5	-	CASSLVLAGAGETQYF	TGTGCCAGCAGCTTGGTACTAGCGGGGGCCGGGGAGACCCAGTACTTC
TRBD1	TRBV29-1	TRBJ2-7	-	CSVESHGTGHYEQYF	TGCAGCGTTGAATCTCATGGGACAGGTCACTACGAGCAGTACTTC
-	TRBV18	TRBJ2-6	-	CASSPLISGANVLTF	TGTGCCAGCTCTCCCCTAATCTCTGGGGCCAACGTCCTGACTTTC
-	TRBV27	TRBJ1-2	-	CASRWQGGDYGYTF	TGTGCCAGCAGATGGCAGGGTGGGGACTATGGCTACACCTTC
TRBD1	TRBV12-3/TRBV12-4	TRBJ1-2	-	CASSPMTGSGYTF	TGTGCCAGCAGTCCTATGACAGGGTCCGGCTACACCTTC
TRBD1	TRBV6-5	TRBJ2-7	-	CASSLTGGRYEQYF	TGTGCCAGCAGTTTAACAGGGGGAAGATACGAGCAGTACTTC
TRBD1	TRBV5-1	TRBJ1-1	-	CASSTSSTGGTEAFF	TGCGCCAGCTCCACTTCCTCGACAGGGGGCACTGAAGCTTTCTTT
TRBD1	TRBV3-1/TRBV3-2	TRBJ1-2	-	CASSQARQGSGGYTF	TGTGCCAGCAGCCAAGCTAGACAGGGCTCGGGAGGCTACACCTTC
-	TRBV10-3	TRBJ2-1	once	CAISELAEQFF	TGTGCCATCAGTGAATTGGCTGAGCAGTTCTTC
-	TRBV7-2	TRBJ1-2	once	CASSLGAGYGYTF	TGTGCCAGCAGCTTAGGGGCCGGCTATGGCTACACCTTC
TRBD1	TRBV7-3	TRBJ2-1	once	CASSLTRGEQFF	TGTGCCAGCAGCTTAACCAGGGGGGAGCAGTTCTTC
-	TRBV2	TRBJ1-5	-	CASSPQGYQPQHF	TGTGCCAGCAGTCCGCAGGGTTATCAGCCCCAGCATTTT
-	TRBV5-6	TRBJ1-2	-	CASSLMGNLNYGYTF	TGTGCCAGCAGCTTGATGGGCAACCTCAACTATGGCTACACCTTC
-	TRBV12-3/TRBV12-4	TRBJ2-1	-	CASTGWHEQFF	TGTGCCAGCACCGGGTGGCATGAGCAGTTCTTC
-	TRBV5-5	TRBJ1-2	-	CASSGEGGNYGYTF	TGTGCCAGCAGCGGAGAAGGCGGTAACTATGGCTACACCTTC
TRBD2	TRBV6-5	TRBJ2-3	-	CASSSLVGRTDTQYF	TGTGCCAGCAGTTCCCTTGTCGGGAGGACAGATACGCAGTATTTT
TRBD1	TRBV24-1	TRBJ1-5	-	CATSDTLPRQGVQPQHF	TGTGCCACCAGTGATACTCTTCCCCGACAGGGGGTTCAGCCCCAGCATTTT
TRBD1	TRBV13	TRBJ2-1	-	CASSLTGTGGSEQFF	TGTGCCAGCAGCTTAACCGGGACAGGGGGGAGTGAGCAGTTCTTC
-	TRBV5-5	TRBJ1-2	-	CASSPGAVSSYGYTF	TGTGCCAGCAGCCCTGGTGCGGTTTCCAGCTATGGCTACACCTTC
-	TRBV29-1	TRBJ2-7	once	CSVEGTSVTAYEQYF	TGCAGCGTTGAAGGAACCTCGGTCACCGCCTACGAGCAGTACTTC
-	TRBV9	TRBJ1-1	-	CASSVGGRTEAFF	TGTGCCAGCAGCGTAGGGGGGAGGACTGAAGCTTTCTTT
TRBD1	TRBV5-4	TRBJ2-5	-	CASSGTGGYQETQYF	TGTGCCAGCAGCGGGACAGGGGGCTACCAAGAGACCCAGTACTTC
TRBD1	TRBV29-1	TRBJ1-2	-	CSVPGQGNGYTF	TGCAGCGTTCCGGGACAGGGGAATGGCTACACCTTC